This T cell receptor (beta chain) was recorded in a study of cytomegalovirus exposure and HLA in healthy donors. General observations from the study: Evidence from a later analysis indicated that most CMV-associated TCR beta chains looked HLA-restricted. Common viral pathogens seemed, in a later analysis, to connect with several of the most significant clusters. Rates of TCR association differed by HLA locus in a later analysis, with DRB1 highest and HLA-C lowest.

Per germline, CDR1 GTSNPN and CDR2 SVGIG (reference sequence). Deletions cut 2 bases from V and 4 bases from J, with 15 bases between. The CDR3 length is 14 residues. The PCR ran on 60 Vbeta and 13 Jbeta primers. Assay: immunoSEQ multiplex PCR; the TCRdb copy retains only in-frame clones and omits some. The sample shows more than 110,000 clones, approximately 73% of them seen only once. Note on this clone: Its target is not known.

The clonotype comes from a human donor in good health. Sequencing was performed on PBMCs. The chain employs TRBV30 and TRBJ2-7; tentatively, D is TRBD1 (7 bases). CDR3 sequence reads: CAWSPSDREYEQYF. Written as DNA, the CDR3 is TGTGCCTGGAGTCCTAGCGACAGGGAGTACGAGCAGTACTTC.